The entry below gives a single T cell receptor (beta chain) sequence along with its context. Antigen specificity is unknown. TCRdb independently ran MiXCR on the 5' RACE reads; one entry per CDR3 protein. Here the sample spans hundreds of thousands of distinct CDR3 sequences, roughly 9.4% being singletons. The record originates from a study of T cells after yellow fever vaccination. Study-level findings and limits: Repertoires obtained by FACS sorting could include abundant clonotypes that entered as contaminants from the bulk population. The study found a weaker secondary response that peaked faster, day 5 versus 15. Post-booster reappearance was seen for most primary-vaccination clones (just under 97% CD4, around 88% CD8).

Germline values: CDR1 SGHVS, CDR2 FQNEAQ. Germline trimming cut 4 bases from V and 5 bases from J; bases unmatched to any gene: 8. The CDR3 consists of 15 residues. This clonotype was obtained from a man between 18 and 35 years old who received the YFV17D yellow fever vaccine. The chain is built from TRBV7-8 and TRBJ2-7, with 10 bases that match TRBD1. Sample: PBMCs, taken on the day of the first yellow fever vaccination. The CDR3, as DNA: TGTGCCAGCAGCTCCGGGACAGGGGTTGGCCACGAGCAGTACTTC. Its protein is CASSSGTGVGHEQYF.